This TCR beta chain was sequenced in a study of blood T cells in healthy people across ages. The donors, all healthy, were Caucasians living in Russia, aged about 6 to 95. Every donor provided 7.5 to 10 milliliters of peripheral blood. CDR1 is LGHNT and CDR2 is FRNRAP in the germline V gene. This CDR3 has 11 amino acids. V was shortened by 2 bases and J by 13 bases, with 11 bases between the two germline ends. Turning to this clonotype: The antigen remains unidentified.

Study-wide results and limits: Strong correlation was found linking TCR beta diversity to naive T cell percentage.

Alongside a J-beta primer mix, a sample-barcoded 5' primer served in a second PCR lasting roughly 7 to 11 cycles. MiXCR, applied by TCRdb to the 5' RACE reads, yields one record per CDR3 protein. Seen here are around 870,000 distinct CDR3 sequences, roughly 26% observed once, and the top ten hold approximately 15%. The receptor was isolated from an elderly woman in good health. This chain joins TRBV12-5 and TRBJ2-5; D is ambiguous. What was sequenced was blood. In nucleotides, the CDR3 is TGTGCTAGTGGTTTGCCCCAGCACCGGTACTTC. This translates into CASGLPQHRYF.